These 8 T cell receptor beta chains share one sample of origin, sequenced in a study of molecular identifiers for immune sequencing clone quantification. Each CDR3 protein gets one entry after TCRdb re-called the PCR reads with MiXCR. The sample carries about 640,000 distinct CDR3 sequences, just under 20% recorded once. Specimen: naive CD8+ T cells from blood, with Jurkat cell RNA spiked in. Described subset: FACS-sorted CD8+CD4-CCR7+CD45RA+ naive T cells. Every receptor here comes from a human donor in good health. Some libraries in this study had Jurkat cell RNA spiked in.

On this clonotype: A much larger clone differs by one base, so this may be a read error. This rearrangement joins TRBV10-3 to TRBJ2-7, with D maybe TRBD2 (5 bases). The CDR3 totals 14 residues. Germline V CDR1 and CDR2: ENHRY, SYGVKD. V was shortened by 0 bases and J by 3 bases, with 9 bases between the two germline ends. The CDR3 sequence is CAISESEANYEQYF. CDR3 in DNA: TGTGCCATCAGTGAGTCGGAGGCTAACTACGAGCAGTACTTC.

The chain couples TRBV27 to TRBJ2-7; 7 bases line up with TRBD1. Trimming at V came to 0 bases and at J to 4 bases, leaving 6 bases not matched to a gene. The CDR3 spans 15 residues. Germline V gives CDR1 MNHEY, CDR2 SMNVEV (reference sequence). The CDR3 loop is CASSLSGTARYEQYF. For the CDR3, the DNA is TGTGCCAGCAGTTTATCTGGGACAGCACGATACGAGCAGTACTTC.

CDR3 loop: CASSSAMTVADGGYTF. The CDR3 bases are TGTGCCAGCAGTTCTGCCATGACAGTTGCCGATGGGGGCTACACCTTC. The V call is TRBV12-3 or TRBV12-4, the J call TRBJ1-2; a possible D gene is TRBD1 (5 bases). The CDR3 is 16 residues long. Trimming took 4 bases from V and 8 from J, leaving 23 bases between them.

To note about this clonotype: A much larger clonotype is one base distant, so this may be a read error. CDR3 bases: TGTGCCAGCAGCTTCCAGGAGTCAGGCACTGAAGCTTTCTTT. Amino acid sequence: CASSFQESGTEAFF. The V and J genes are TRBV13 and TRBJ1-1, with D unclear. The CDR3 spans 14 residues. Trimming shortened V by 3 bases and J by 4 bases, and 12 bases separated the two germline ends. Germline-derived CDR1 and CDR2 are PRHDT and FYEKMQ (reference sequence).

In DNA, the CDR3 is TGCGCCAGCAGCCAAAAGGTGACAGGGGAGGGGAACTATGGCTACACCTTC. Its protein is CASSQKVTGEGNYGYTF. V and J are TRBV4-1 and TRBJ1-2; TRBD1 matches 8 bases. Germline V lookup: CDR1 MGHRA, CDR2 YSYEKL. After removal of 2 bases from V and 2 bases from J, the junction contained 10 bases not matched to a gene. The CDR3 has 17 amino acids.

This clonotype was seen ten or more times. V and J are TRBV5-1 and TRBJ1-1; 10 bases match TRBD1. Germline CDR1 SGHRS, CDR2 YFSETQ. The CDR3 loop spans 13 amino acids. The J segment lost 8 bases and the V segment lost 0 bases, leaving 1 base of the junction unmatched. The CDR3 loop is CASSLGTGGEAFF. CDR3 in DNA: TGCGCCAGCAGCTTGGGGACAGGGGGGGAAGCTTTCTTT.

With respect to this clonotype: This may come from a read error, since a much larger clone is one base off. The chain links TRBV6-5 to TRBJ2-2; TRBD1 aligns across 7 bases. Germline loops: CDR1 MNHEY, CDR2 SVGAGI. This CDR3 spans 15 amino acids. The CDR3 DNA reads TGTGCCAGCAGACCACAGGGGTTTGTCACCGGGGAGCTGCTTTTT. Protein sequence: CASRPQGFVTGELLF.

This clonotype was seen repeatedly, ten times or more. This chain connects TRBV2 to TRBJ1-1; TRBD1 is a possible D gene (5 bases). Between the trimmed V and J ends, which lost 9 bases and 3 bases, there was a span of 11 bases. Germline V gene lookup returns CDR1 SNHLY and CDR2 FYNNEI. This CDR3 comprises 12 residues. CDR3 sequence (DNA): TGTGCCAGGGAAGACAGACACACTGAAGCTTTCTTT. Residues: CAREDRHTEAFF.